The sequence of this TCR beta chain was determined in a study of cytomegalovirus exposure and HLA in healthy donors. PCR employed 60 Vbeta and 13 Jbeta primers. Using immunoSEQ multiplex PCR, the repertoire was profiled, and TCRdb retains in-frame clones only, with some absent. The top ten hold approximately 4.6% of the sample, which has roughly 150,000 clones, 65% to 80% seen once. This CDR3 is 18 amino acids long. Germline V lookup: CDR1 SGHVS, CDR2 FNYEAQ. V lost 0 bases, J lost 0 bases, and 14 bases lay in between. The sample taken for sequencing was PBMCs. The V and J genes are TRBV7-6 and TRBJ2-2; tentative D call: TRBD2 (7 bases). The source of this sequence is a man aged 18 to 29 in good health and CMV-seropositive. The CDR3 protein is CASSLAGGDLSNTGELFF. CDR3 coding DNA: TGTGCCAGCAGCTTAGCAGGGGGGGACCTATCGAACACCGGGGAGCTGTTTTTT. Complete variable domain (other parts from reference TRBV7-6 and TRBJ2-2): GAGVSQSPRYKVTKRGQDVALRCDPISGHVSLYWYRQALGQGPEFLTYFNYEAQQDKSGLPNDRFSAERPEGSISTLTIQRTEQRDSAMYRCASSLAGGDLSNTGELFFGEGSRLTVL.